This T cell receptor beta chain was captured in a study of control samples from healthy donors and cancer patients. Germline-derived CDR1 and CDR2 are SNHLY and FYNNEI. The V end was cut by 2 bases, the J end by 4 bases, with 12 bases between. CDR3 size: 15 residues. Profiling relied on immunoSEQ multiplex PCR, and the TCRdb table lists in-frame clones only, not all of them. The top ten clones hold 5.5% to 7.5% of a sample with tens of thousands of clones, approximately 91% of them seen once. Material for sequencing was blood. The chain combines TRBV2 with TRBJ2-1; D remains ambiguous. The receptor comes from a man in his fifties or sixties in good health. CDR3 loop: CASSERQVGYNEQFF. The CDR3 DNA reads TGTGCCAGCAGTGAAAGGCAGGTCGGGTACAATGAGCAGTTCTTC. The full variable domain, completed using reference TRBV2 and TRBJ2-1, is EPEVTQTPSHQVTQMGQEVILRCVPISNHLYFYWYRQILGQKVEFLVSFYNNEISEKSEIFDDQFSVERPDGSNFTLKIRSTKLEDSAMYFCASSERQVGYNEQFFGPGTRLTVL.